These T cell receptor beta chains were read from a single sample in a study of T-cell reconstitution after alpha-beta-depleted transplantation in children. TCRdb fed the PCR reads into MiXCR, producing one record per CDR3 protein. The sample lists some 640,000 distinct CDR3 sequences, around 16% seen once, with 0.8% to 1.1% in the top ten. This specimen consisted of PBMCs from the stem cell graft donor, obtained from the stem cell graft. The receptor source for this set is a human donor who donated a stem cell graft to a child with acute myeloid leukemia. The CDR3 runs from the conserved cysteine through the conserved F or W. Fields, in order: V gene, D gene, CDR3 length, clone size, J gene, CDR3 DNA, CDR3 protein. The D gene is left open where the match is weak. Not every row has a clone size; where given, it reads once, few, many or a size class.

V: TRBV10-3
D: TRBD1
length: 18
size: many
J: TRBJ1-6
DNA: TGTGCCATCAGTGAAAGCGGACAGGCGAGCTCCTATAATTCACCCCTCCACTTT
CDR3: CAISESGQASSYNSPLHF

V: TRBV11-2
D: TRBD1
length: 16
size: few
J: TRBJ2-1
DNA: TGTGCCAGCAGCTTAGATAGGGGACAGTACTACAATGAGCAGTTCTTC
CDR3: CASSLDRGQYYNEQFF

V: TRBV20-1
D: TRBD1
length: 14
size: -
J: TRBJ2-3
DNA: TGCAGTGCTAGAGGAGACAGGGTGGCAGATACGCAGTATTTT
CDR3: CSARGDRVADTQYF

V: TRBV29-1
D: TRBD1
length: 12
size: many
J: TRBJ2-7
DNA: TGCAGCGTTAAGGCAGGGGGCTACGAGCAGTACTTC
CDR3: CSVKAGGYEQYF

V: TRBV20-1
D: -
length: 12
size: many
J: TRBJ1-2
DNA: TGCAGTGCTAGAGAATCAGGGGATGGCTACACCTTC
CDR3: CSARESGDGYTF

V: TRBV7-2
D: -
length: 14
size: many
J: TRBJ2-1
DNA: TGTGCCAGCAGCGGGGGGGGCGCATACCATGAGCAGTTCTTC
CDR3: CASSGGGAYHEQFF

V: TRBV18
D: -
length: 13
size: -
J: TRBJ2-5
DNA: TGTGCCAGCTCACGGGCACCTCAAGAGACCCAGTACTTC
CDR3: CASSRAPQETQYF

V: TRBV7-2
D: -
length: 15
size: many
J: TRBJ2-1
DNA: TGTGCCAGCATCCCAAAGGGGGGGGATTACAATGAGCAGTTCTTC
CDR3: CASIPKGGDYNEQFF

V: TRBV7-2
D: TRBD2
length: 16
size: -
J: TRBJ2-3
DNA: TGTGCCAGCAGCTTAGGGGCTAGCGGGGTTACAGATACGCAGTATTTT
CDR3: CASSLGASGVTDTQYF

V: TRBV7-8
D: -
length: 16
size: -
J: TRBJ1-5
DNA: TGTGCCAGCAGCCCCTACGACAGGTCGCCGTCTCAGCCCCAGCATTTT
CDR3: CASSPYDRSPSQPQHF

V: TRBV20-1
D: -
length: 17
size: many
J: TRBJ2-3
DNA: TGCAGTGCTTCCGGGACTACAGGGGTGGCTTCCACAGATACGCAGTATTTT
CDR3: CSASGTTGVASTDTQYF

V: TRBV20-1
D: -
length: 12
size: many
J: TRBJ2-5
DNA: TGCAGTGCTGAGGGACATCAAGAGACCCAGTACTTC
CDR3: CSAEGHQETQYF

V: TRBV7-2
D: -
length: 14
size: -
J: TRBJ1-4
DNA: TGTGCCAGCAGCTTAAGGCACTCTAATGAAAAACTGTTTTTT
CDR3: CASSLRHSNEKLFF

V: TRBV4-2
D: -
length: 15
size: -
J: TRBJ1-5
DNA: TGTGCCAGCAGCCAAGTTGAGACAATCCCGAAACCCCAGCATTTT
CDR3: CASSQVETIPKPQHF

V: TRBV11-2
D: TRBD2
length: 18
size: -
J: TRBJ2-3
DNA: TGTGCCAGCAGCGTTACGGGACTAGCGGGGGGAAGCACAGATACGCAGTATTTT
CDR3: CASSVTGLAGGSTDTQYF

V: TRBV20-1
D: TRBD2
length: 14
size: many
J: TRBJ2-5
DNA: TGCAGTGCTAGACGGGGGGGTAATACGGAGACCCAGTACTTC
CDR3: CSARRGGNTETQYF

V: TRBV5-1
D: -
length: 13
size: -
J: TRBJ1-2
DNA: TGCGCCAGCAGCCCCCTCCTCGGCCATGAAGCCACCTTC
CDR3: CASSPLLGHEATF

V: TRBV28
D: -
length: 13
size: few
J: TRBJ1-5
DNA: TGTGCCAGCAGGGGTGGGGGAATACAGCCCCAGCATTTT
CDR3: CASRGGGIQPQHF

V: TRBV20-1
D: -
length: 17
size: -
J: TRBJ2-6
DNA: TGCAGTGCTAGCCCCCTCGGACTCATCTCTGGGGCCAACGTCCTGACTTTC
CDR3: CSASPLGLISGANVLTF

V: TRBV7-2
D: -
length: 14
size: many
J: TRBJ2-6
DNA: TGTGCCAGCAGCCCAACATCCGGGGCCAACGTCCTGACTTTC
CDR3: CASSPTSGANVLTF

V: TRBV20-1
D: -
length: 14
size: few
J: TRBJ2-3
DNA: TGCAGTGCTGCTAGAGGGCGGGGCACAGATACGCAGTATTTT
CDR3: CSAARGRGTDTQYF

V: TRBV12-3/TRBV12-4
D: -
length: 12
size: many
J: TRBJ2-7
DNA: TGTGCCAGCAGTTTCCCAACTCTCGAGCAGTACTTC
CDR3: CASSFPTLEQYF

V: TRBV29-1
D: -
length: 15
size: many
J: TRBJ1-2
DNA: TGCAGCGTTGAGGCTGTGACAATCGCTAACTATGGCTACACCTTC
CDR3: CSVEAVTIANYGYTF

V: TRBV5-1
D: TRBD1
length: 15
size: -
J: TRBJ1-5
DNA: TGCGCCAGCAGCACAGGGGGCAGTAGCAATCAGCCCCAGCATTTT
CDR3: CASSTGGSSNQPQHF

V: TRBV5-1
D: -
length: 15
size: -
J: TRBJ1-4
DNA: TGCGCCAGCAGCCTAGAAGACAGGAGGAATGAAAAACTGTTTTTT
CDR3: CASSLEDRRNEKLFF

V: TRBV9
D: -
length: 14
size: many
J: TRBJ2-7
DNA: TGTGCCAGCAGCGTAGGAGACAGCGCCTACGAGCAGTACTTC
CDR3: CASSVGDSAYEQYF

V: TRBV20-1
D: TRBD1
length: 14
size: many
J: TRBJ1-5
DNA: TGCAGTGCTCCTCAGACAGGGGCTAATCAGCCCCAGCATTTT
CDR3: CSAPQTGANQPQHF

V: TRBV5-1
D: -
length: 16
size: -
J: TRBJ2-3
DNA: TGCGCCAGCAGCTTGCTAGGACCTTCTAGCACAGATACGCAGTATTTT
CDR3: CASSLLGPSSTDTQYF

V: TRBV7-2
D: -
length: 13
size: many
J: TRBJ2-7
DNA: TGTGCCAGCAGCTTATCAGGGGCTGACGAGCAGTACTTC
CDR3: CASSLSGADEQYF

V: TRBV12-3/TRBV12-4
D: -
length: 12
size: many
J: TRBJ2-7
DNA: TGTGCCAGCAGTTTAACTGTCTACGAGCAGTACTTC
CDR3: CASSLTVYEQYF

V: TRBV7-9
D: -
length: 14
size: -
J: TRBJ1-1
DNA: TGTGCCAGCAACCTAGACAGGACGAACACTGAAGCTTTCTTT
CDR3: CASNLDRTNTEAFF

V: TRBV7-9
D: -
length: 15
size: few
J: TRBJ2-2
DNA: TGTGCCAGCAGCCGAGAAGAGGGCATCACCGGGGAGCTGTTTTTT
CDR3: CASSREEGITGELFF

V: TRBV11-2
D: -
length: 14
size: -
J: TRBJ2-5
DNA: TGTGCCAGCAGCTTAGTTCAGGGTCGAATGACCCAGTACTTC
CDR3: CASSLVQGRMTQYF

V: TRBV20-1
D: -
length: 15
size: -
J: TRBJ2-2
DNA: TGCAGTGCTAGAGAGGGGGTGGCCGTCTACGGGGAGCTGTTTTTT
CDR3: CSAREGVAVYGELFF

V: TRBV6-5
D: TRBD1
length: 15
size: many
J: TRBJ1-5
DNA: TGTGCCAGCAGTTACTCGAGACAGGGGTACCTGCCCCAGCATTTT
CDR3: CASSYSRQGYLPQHF

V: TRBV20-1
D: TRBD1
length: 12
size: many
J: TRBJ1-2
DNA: TGCATCCCCTACCGGGACAGTCATGGCTACACCTTC
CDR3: CIPYRDSHGYTF

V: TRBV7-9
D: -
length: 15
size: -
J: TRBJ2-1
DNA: TGTGCCAGCAGCTTAAGGTTCGCCAGGGATAATGAGCAGTTCTTC
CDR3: CASSLRFARDNEQFF

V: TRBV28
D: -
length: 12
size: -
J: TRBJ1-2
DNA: TGTGCCAGCAGTCCTGCGAGGGAGGGCTACACCTTC
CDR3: CASSPAREGYTF

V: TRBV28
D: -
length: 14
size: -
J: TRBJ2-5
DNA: TGTGCCAGCAGTTTATTCGGGATGGGCGAGACCCAGTACTTC
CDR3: CASSLFGMGETQYF

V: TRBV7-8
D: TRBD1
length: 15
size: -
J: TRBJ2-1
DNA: TGTGCCAGCATACCGGGGACAGGGTCCTACAATGAGCAGCTCTTC
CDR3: CASIPGTGSYNEQLF